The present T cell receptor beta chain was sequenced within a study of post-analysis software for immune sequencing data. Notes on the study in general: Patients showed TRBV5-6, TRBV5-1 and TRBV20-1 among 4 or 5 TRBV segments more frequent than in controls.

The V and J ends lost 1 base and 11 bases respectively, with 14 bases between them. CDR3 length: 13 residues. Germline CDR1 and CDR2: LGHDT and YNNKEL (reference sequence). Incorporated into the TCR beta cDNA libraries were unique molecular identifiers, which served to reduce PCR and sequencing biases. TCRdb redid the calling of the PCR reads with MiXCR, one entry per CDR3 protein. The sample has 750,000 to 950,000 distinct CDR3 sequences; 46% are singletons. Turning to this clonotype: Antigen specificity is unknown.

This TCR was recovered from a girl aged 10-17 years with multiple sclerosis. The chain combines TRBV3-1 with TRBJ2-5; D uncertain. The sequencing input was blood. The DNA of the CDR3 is TGTGCCAGCAGCCAAGCCGGGCTTGGTGAGCAGTACTTC. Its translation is CASSQAGLGEQYF.